One sample yielded the 18 T cell receptor beta chains listed below, sequenced in a study of shared clonotypes between healthy human individuals. Some clones are missing from TCRdb's copy, which holds only in-frame ones; the method was immunoSEQ multiplex PCR. The table has some 1 million clones, around 74% seen once; the top ten hold 1.4%. Sequencing was carried out using memory CD4+ T cells sorted from blood. Subset reported: CD45RA-negative fraction. The origin of the receptors is a man younger than 35 in good health.

The rearrangement uses TRBV5-8 and TRBJ2-1; tentative D call: TRBD1 (6 bases). The CDR3 length is 14 residues. V lost 0 bases, J lost 7 bases, and 11 bases lay in between. Germline CDR1 is SGHTS and CDR2 is YDEGEE. The CDR3 reads CASSLDRARNEQFF. The CDR3 DNA reads as TGTGCCAGCAGCTTGGACAGGGCGAGGAATGAGCAGTTCTTC.

In regard to this clone: The same CDR3 also results from other DNA sequences found in this sample. The chain is built from TRBV18 and TRBJ2-7; D gene ambiguous. The CDR3 sequence is 15 residues long. The germline V gene encodes CDR1 KGHSH and CDR2 LQKENI. Deletions cut 0 bases from V and 0 bases from J, with 9 bases between. CDR3 protein: CASSPPARSSYEQYF. CDR3 DNA: TGTGCCAGCTCACCACCAGCACGGAGCTCCTACGAGCAGTACTTC. Using reference TRBV18 and TRBJ2-7 for the parts outside the CDR3, the full variable domain is NAGVMQNPRHLVRRRGQEARLRCSPMKGHSHVYWYRQLPEEGLKFMVYLQKENIIDESGMPKERFSAEFPKEGPSILRIQQVVRGDSAAYFCASSPPARSSYEQYFGPGTRLTVT.

The J gene is TRBJ1-1, the V gene TRBV9; D gene unclear. V lost 0 bases and J lost 0, with 6 bases in between. Germline loops: CDR1 SGDLS, CDR2 YYNGEE. This CDR3 is built from 14 residues. CDR3 coding DNA: TGTGCCAGCAGCGTAGGACCCATGAACACTGAAGCTTTCTTT. It codes for CASSVGPMNTEAFF.

This clone was counted a few times. J is TRBJ2-1 and V is TRBV19; 7 nucleotides align to TRBD1. V gave up 4 bases and J gave up 5 bases; unmatched junction bases: 8. The length of the CDR3 is 15 residues. The germline gives CDR1 LNHDA, CDR2 SQIVND (reference sequence). In DNA, the CDR3 is TGTGCCAGTAGTAACAGGGGAGTAAGGAACAATGAGCAGTTCTTC. This translates into CASSNRGVRNNEQFF.

The chain has TRBV11-2 and TRBJ2-1; 10 bases agree with TRBD2. The CDR3 has 15 amino acids. The J segment lost 10 bases and the V segment lost 2 bases, leaving 8 bases of the junction unmatched. CDR1 is SGHAT, CDR2 FQNNGV, per germline. CDR3 coding DNA: TGTGCCAGCAGCTTAAGGCTAGCGGGAGCCAGCGAGCAGTTCTTC. Its translation is CASSLRLAGASEQFF. The entire variable domain, with the rest obtained from reference TRBV11-2 and TRBJ2-1, is as follows: EAGVAQSPRYKIIEKRQSVAFWCNPISGHATLYWYQQILGQGPKLLIQFQNNGVVDDSQLPKDRFSAERLKGVDSTLKIQPAKLEDSAVYLCASSLRLAGASEQFFGPGTRLTVL.

This clone was seen a few times. Other DNA sequences of this sample code for an identical CDR3. The CDR3 protein is CASSPLAGGTYEQYF. The CDR3 DNA follows: TGTGCCAGCAGTCCCCTGGCGGGGGGGACCTACGAGCAGTACTTC. V usage is TRBV28 and J usage is TRBJ2-7; TRBD2 aligns across 9 bases. Germline-derived CDR1 and CDR2 are MDHEN and SYDVKM. The CDR3 consists of 15 residues. J lost 2 bases, V lost 5 bases, and 7 bases had no gene match.

In its sample, this clone was seen a few times. The rearrangement uses TRBV6-1 and TRBJ2-7; D unresolved. The CDR3 length is 15 residues. The ends were cut back, 2 bases at V and 4 bases at J, with 15 bases in the middle. CDR1 and CDR2 (germline): MNHNS, SASEGT. In nucleotides, the CDR3 is TGTGCCAGCAGTGAATGGGCAGGCTCAAATTACGAGCAGTACTTC. Encoded protein: CASSEWAGSNYEQYF.

J is TRBJ2-1 and V is TRBV7-2; 11 bases are a match to TRBD2. This CDR3 region has 16 residues. Germline V lookup: CDR1 SGHTA, CDR2 FQGNSA. J was trimmed by 6 bases and V by 3 bases; bases with no gene match: 7. The CDR3 reads CASSFDRLAGTNEQFF. The CDR3 DNA follows: TGTGCCAGCAGCTTCGACCGACTAGCGGGGACCAATGAGCAGTTCTTC.

About this clone itself: Other DNA sequences from this sample encode an identical CDR3 as well. The chain joins TRBV30 to TRBJ1-2; D is ambiguous. The ends were cut back, 0 bases at V and 5 bases at J, with 4 bases in the middle. This CDR3 has 11 residues. Germline CDR1 reads GTSNPN; CDR2 reads SVGIG (reference sequence). CDR3 sequence reads: CAWSVAYGYTF. CDR3 coding DNA: TGTGCCTGGAGTGTCGCGTATGGCTACACCTTC.

A few counts support this clone. The rearrangement links TRBV10-1 to TRBJ1-6; tentative D call: TRBD1 (5 bases). Per the germline V gene, CDR1 is WNHNN and CDR2 is SYGVQD (reference sequence). V lost 5 bases to trimming and J lost 10 bases, with 9 bases between them. This CDR3 has 12 amino acids. The CDR3 spells CASSMEGSPLHF. CDR3 bases: TGCGCCAGCAGTATGGAGGGGTCACCCCTCCACTTT.

The V gene is TRBV5-6, the J gene TRBJ1-2; 7 nucleotides match TRBD1. The V segment lost 0 bases and the J segment 5 bases; nucleotides outside the gene matches: 1. Germline V gene lookup returns CDR1 SGHDT and CDR2 YYEEEE. The CDR3 loop spans 13 amino acids. The CDR3 spells CASSLATGYGYTF. In DNA form, the CDR3 reads TGTGCCAGCAGCTTGGCGACAGGGTATGGCTACACCTTC.

Many counts were recorded for this clone. The rearrangement joins TRBV10-2 to TRBJ1-6; TRBD1 matches at 7 bases. The CDR3 runs to 13 residues. Germline CDR1 and CDR2: WSHSY and SAAADI. V lost 8 bases, J lost 6 bases, and 4 bases stayed unmatched. The CDR3 protein is CASAGQSNSPLHF. CDR3 bases: TGCGCCAGCGCGGGACAGAGTAATTCACCCCTCCACTTT.

This clone was observed a few times. J is TRBJ1-5 and V is TRBV7-2; 8 bases match TRBD1. From germline, CDR1 is SGHTA and CDR2 FQGNSA. V trimming: 6 bases; J trimming: 6 bases; junction bases outside the gene matches: 10. The CDR3 length is 15 residues. CDR3 nucleotide sequence: TGTGCCAGCAGTCTCGGACAGGGCGTTCTTCAGCCCCAGCATTTT. It is translated as CASSLGQGVLQPQHF. The full variable domain, completed using reference TRBV7-2 and TRBJ1-5, is GAGVSQSPSNKVTEKGKDVELRCDPISGHTALYWYRQSLGQGLEFLIYFQGNSAPDKSGLPSDRFSAERTGGSVSTLTIQRTQQEDSAVYLCASSLGQGVLQPQHFGDGTRLSIL.

The V call is TRBV7-9, the J call TRBJ1-3, with D hard to call. V was cut by 5 bases and J by 4 bases, with 9 bases left in between. The germline gives CDR1 SEHNR, CDR2 FQNEAQ (reference sequence). The CDR3 length is 13 residues. The CDR3 region has the DNA TGTGCCAGCAGCCCAGTAGGGGGAAACACCATATATTTT. As protein: CASSPVGGNTIYF.

This chain joins TRBV4-1 and TRBJ2-3, with D maybe TRBD2 (5 bases). CDR3 size: 15 residues. Trimming cost V 0 bases and J 0 bases, with 7 bases left between them. Germline assignment: CDR1 MGHRA and CDR2 YSYEKL. The CDR3 spells CASSQDGVSTDTQYF. DNA of the CDR3: TGCGCCAGCAGCCAAGACGGGGTTAGCACAGATACGCAGTATTTT.

The sample holds a few counts of this clone. This chain joins TRBV7-9 and TRBJ1-3, with D possibly matching TRBD1 (5 bases). The CDR3 sequence is 17 residues long. Germline CDR1 is SEHNR and CDR2 is FQNEAQ (reference sequence). Trimming shortened V by 0 bases and J by 4 bases, and 16 bases separated the two germline ends. This CDR3 reads CASSLAMGIGAGNTIYF. The DNA for the CDR3 is TGTGCCAGCAGCTTAGCGATGGGCATAGGGGCAGGAAACACCATATATTTT.

The genes are TRBV19 and TRBJ1-4; 7 bases align to TRBD1. Germline lookup yields CDR1 LNHDA and CDR2 SQIVND (reference sequence). The CDR3 runs 13 residues. V shed 7 bases and J 5 bases; nucleotides not matched to a gene: 4. The CDR3, as DNA: TGTGCCAGTAACAGGGGAATAAATGAAAAACTGTTTTTT. This gives the protein CASNRGINEKLFF. The full variable domain, rest sourced from reference TRBV19 and TRBJ1-4, is DGGITQSPKYLFRKEGQNVTLSCEQNLNHDAMYWYRQDPGQGLRLIYYSQIVNDFQKGDIAEGYSVSREKKESFPLTVTSAQKNPTAFYLCASNRGINEKLFFGSGTQLSVL.

This clone has just a few counts. The sample carries other DNA sequences with the same CDR3. This chain uses TRBV5-1 with TRBJ2-7; D tentatively reads TRBD1 or TRBD2 (6 bases each). The germline V and J ends were trimmed by 0 bases and 0 bases, with 7 bases remaining between them. CDR3 size: 14 residues. Germline lookup yields CDR1 SGHRS and CDR2 YFSETQ. CDR3 residues: CASSLEGGSYEQYF. CDR3 coding DNA: TGCGCCAGCAGCTTGGAGGGGGGCTCCTACGAGCAGTACTTC.